This T cell receptor beta chain emerged from a study of regulatory T cells in long-lasting Graves disease. Study-wide results and limits: Accuracy may have suffered from the small sample size.

Regarding time point: newly diagnosed GD, antithyroid drugs for less than 3 months. RNA extracted from PBMCs served as the sequencing template. The sample holds many counts of this clonotype. The antigen remains undetermined. There are 12 residues in the CDR3. CDR1 SEHNR and CDR2 FQNEAQ come from the germline V gene (reference sequence). V lost 3 bases, J lost 9 bases, and 9 bases lay in between. TCR beta libraries were built with iRepertoire HTBI primers and Arm-PCR of CDR3 regions. TCRdb processed the multiplex PCR reads anew with MiXCR; each CDR3 protein has one entry. The sample shows some 500,000 distinct CDR3 sequences, roughly 12% of them seen only once. In addition, the sample was reused for a study of T cells in Graves' hyperthyroidism and ophthalmopathy.

The receptor comes from a man aged 25-40 years with Graves disease. This sample comprised peripheral blood mononuclear cells (PBMCs), obtained at new diagnosis, from a patient treated with antithyroid drugs. This sequence joins TRBV7-9 and TRBJ2-1; D remains unclear. Written as DNA, the CDR3 is TGTGCCAGCAGCTTTGAGCTCTTTGAGCAGTTCTTC. Translating it yields CASSFELFEQFF.